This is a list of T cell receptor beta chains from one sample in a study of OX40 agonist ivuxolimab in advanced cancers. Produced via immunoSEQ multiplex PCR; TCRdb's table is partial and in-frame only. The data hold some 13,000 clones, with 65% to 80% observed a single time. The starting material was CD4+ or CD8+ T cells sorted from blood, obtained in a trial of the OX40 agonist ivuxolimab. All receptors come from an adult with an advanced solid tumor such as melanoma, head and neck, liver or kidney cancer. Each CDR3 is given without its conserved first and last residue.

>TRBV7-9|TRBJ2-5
ASSPEGLQETQY
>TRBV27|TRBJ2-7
ASSPGTGGTSFEQY
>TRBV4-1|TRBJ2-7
ASSLRLAGEYEQY
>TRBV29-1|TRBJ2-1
SVVILWDRGNVGSYNEQF
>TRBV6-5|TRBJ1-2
ASSYSGRDGYT
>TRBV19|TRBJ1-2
ASRASDNYGYT
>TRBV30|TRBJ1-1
AWIANTEAF
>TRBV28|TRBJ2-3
ASSPGWTSGGVDTDTQY
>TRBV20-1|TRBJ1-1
SAGTGAEAF
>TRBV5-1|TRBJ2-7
ASSPGTGHYEQY
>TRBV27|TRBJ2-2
ASSFLGYGTGELF